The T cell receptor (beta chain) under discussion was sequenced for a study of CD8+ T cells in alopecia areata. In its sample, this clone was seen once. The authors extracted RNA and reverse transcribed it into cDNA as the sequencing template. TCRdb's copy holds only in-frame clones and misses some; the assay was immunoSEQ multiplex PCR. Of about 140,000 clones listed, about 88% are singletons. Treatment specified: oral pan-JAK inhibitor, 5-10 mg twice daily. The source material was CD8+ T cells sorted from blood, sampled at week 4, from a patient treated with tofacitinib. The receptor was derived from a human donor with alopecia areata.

The CDR3 DNA sequence: TGTGCCAGCAGTTTTTCGGGGATCTCCTACGAGCAGTACTTC. Amino acids: CASSFSGISYEQYF. This chain joins TRBV27 and TRBJ2-7; perhaps TRBD2 as D (5 bases). V was trimmed by 3 bases and J by 0 bases, leaving 9 bases between them. Looked up from germline, CDR1 is MNHEY and CDR2 is SMNVEV (reference sequence). The CDR3 is 14 amino acids.